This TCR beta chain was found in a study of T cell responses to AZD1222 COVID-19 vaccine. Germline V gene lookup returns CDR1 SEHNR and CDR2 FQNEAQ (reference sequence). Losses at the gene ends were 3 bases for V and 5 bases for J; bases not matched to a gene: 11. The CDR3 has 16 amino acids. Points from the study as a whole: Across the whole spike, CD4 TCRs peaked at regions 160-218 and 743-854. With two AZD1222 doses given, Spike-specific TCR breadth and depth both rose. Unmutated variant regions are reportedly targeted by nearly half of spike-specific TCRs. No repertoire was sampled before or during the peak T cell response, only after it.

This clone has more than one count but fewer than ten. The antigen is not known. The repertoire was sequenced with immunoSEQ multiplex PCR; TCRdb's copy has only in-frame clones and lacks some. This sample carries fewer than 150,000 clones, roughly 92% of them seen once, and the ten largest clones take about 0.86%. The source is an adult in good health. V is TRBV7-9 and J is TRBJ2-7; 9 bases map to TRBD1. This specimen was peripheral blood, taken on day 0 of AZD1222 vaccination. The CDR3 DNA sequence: TGTGCCAGCAGCTTGGGTGACAGGGGGTATTATAACGAGCAGTACTTC. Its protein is CASSLGDRGYYNEQYF.